This note documents a single T cell receptor beta chain sequence. Profiled with immunoSEQ multiplex PCR; TCRdb holds only in-frame clones, not every one. The table lists about 210,000 clones, about four fifths of them singletons, with 8% to 10% in the top ten. The record originates from a study of blood T cell repertoires in COVID-19. CDR1 and CDR2 (germline): SGHRS, YFSETQ. The CDR3 length is 18 residues. V lost 4 bases and J lost 0; bases outside the gene matches: 11. The sequencing sample was made of peripheral blood. The chain employs TRBV5-1 and TRBJ1-1; 11 bases fit TRBD1. The TCR was taken from a woman between 45 and 65 years old with acute or convalescent COVID-19. CDR3 amino acids: CASSRLDRGLNVNTEAFF. The CDR3 nucleotides read TGCGCCAGCAGCAGGTTGGACAGGGGGCTAAATGTGAACACTGAAGCTTTCTTT.